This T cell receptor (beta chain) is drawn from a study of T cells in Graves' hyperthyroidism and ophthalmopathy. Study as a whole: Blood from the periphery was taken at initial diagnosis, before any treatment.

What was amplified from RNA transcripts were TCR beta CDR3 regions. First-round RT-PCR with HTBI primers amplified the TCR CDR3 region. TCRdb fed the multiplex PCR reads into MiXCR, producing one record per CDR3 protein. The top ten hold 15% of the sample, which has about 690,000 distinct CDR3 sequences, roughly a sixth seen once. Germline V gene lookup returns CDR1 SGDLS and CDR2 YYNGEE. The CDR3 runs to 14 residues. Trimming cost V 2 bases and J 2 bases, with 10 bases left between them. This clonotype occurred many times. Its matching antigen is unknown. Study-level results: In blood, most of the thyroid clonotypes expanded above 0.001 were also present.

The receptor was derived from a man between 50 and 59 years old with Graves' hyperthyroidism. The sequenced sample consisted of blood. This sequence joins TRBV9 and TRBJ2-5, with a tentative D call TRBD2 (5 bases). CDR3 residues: CASSVSGTQETQYF. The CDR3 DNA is TGTGCCAGCAGCGTCTCGGGAACTCAAGAGACCCAGTACTTC. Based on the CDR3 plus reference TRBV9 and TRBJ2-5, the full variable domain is DSGVTQTPKHLITATGQRVTLRCSPRSGDLSVYWYQQSLDQGLQFLIQYYNGEERAKGNILERFSAQQFPDLHSELNLSSLELGDSALYFCASSVSGTQETQYFGPGTRLLVL.